Listed here is a single T cell receptor beta chain. Following a re-call of the 5' RACE reads, TCRdb has one entry per CDR3 protein and lacks DNA. The listing records some 170,000 distinct CDR3 sequences. The record originates from a study of monozygotic twins with inflammatory bowel disease. The CDR3 has 13 residues. The chain carries TRBV12-3 or TRBV12-4 and TRBJ2-2; the TCRdb D gene call, TRBD1, has no DNA to confirm it. What was sequenced was blood. The clonotype comes from a human donor with ulcerative colitis or Crohn's disease, or a healthy co-twin of an affected twin (not recorded which). The CDR3 sequence: CASNSRAAGELFF.